This T cell receptor (beta chain) was captured by sequencing in a study of blood T cell repertoires in COVID-19. The germline V gene has CDR1 LGHDT and CDR2 YNNKEL (reference sequence). V was clipped by 2 bases and J by 4 bases, with 8 bases between them. The CDR3 totals 13 residues. The assay was immunoSEQ multiplex PCR, and TCRdb's table has in-frame clones only and misses some. In the table there are under 300,000 clones, 65% to 85% of which are singletons. This clonotype was obtained from a woman between 40 and 55 years old with active or convalescent COVID-19. The sequenced sample consisted of peripheral blood. J is TRBJ1-1 and V is TRBV3-1 (or the pseudogene TRBV3-2), with D possibly being TRBD1 (6 bases). CDR3 sequence (DNA): TGTGCCAGCAGCCAACTAGGGGGCACTGAAGCTTTCTTT. It is translated as CASSQLGGTEAFF.